The rows below give T cell receptor beta chains drawn from one sample of a study of T cell responses to AZD1222 COVID-19 vaccine. Using immunoSEQ multiplex PCR, the repertoire was profiled, and TCRdb retains in-frame clones only, with some absent. Of roughly 83,000 clones detected, roughly 86% appear once; the ten largest clones hold about 9.5%. Sequencing used peripheral blood, obtained on day 0 of AZD1222 vaccination. These receptor sequences come from an adult in good health. Each CDR3 is given with its conserved first and last residue. The D gene is left open where the match is weak. Only some rows state a clone size, as once, few, many or a class for expanded clones.

d_gene | abundance | j_gene | v_gene | CDR3aa | CDR3nt
NA | NA | TRBJ1-1 | TRBV6-5 | CASSYDFKVGRLAFF | TGTGCCAGCAGTTACGATTTTAAGGTTGGCCGGCTAGCTTTCTTT
NA | few | TRBJ1-2 | TRBV7-9 | CASSSRDGGRNNYGYTF | TGTGCCAGCAGCTCACGTGATGGGGGCAGGAATAACTATGGCTACACCTTC
NA | NA | TRBJ1-6 | TRBV6-5 | CASSLAGGNNSPLHF | TGTGCCAGCAGCCTCGCGGGGGGTAATAATTCACCCCTCCACTTT
TRBD1 | NA | TRBJ1-1 | TRBV10-1 | CASGLDRATEAFF | TGCGCCAGCGGGCTCGACAGGGCCACTGAAGCTTTCTTT
NA | NA | TRBJ1-1 | TRBV13 | CASGRGAVTEAFF | TGTGCCAGCGGGAGGGGGGCGGTCACTGAAGCTTTCTTT
NA | NA | TRBJ1-1 | TRBV9 | CASSPLGTEAFF | TGTGCCAGCAGCCCACTAGGGACTGAAGCTTTCTTT
NA | NA | TRBJ2-7 | TRBV28 | CASKLGRGRGSSYEQYF | TGTGCCAGCAAACTCGGGAGGGGGCGCGGAAGCTCCTACGAGCAGTACTTC
NA | NA | TRBJ1-2 | TRBV4-3 | CASSQDGVPSGGYTF | TGCGCCAGCAGCCAAGATGGTGTCCCCTCGGGTGGCTACACCTTC
NA | NA | TRBJ2-7 | TRBV11-2 | CASSPLRGGSYEQYF | TGTGCCAGCTCACCCCTCAGGGGAGGGTCCTACGAGCAGTACTTC
NA | few | TRBJ2-1 | TRBV13 | CASSFQPNEQFF | TGTGCCAGCAGCTTCCAGCCCAATGAGCAGTTCTTC
TRBD2 | NA | TRBJ2-7 | TRBV11-3 | CASSLDGASGRSYEQYF | TGTGCCAGCAGCTTAGATGGTGCTAGCGGGAGGTCCTACGAGCAGTACTTC
NA | NA | TRBJ2-1 | TRBV5-6 | CASSASPGLLDQSEQFF | TGTGCCAGCAGCGCATCTCCGGGACTCCTCGACCAAAGTGAGCAGTTCTTC
TRBD2 | NA | TRBJ2-1 | TRBV3-1/TRBV3-2 | CASSQGLAENNEQFF | TGTGCCAGCAGCCAAGGACTAGCGGAGAACAATGAGCAGTTCTTC
NA | NA | TRBJ1-1 | TRBV21-1 | CASSAGTEAFF | TGTGCCAGCAGCGCAGGAACTGAAGCTTTCTTT
TRBD1 | NA | TRBJ1-5 | TRBV4-2 | CASSQDPQGNQPQHF | TGTGCCAGCAGCCAAGACCCACAGGGGAATCAGCCCCAGCATTTT
NA | NA | TRBJ1-1 | TRBV18 | CASTQENAMLNTEAFF | TGTGCCAGCACACAGGAGAATGCGATGTTAAACACTGAAGCTTTCTTT
NA | NA | TRBJ1-1 | TRBV18 | CASSHKRGDSTEAFF | TGTGCCAGCTCACATAAGAGGGGGGATAGCACTGAAGCTTTCTTT
NA | NA | TRBJ1-1 | TRBV30 | CAWSVGDTEAFF | TGTGCCTGGAGTGTAGGAGACACTGAAGCTTTCTTT
NA | few | TRBJ1-2 | TRBV3-1/TRBV3-2 | CASSQDRGISNYGYTF | TGTGCCAGCAGCCAAGATCGAGGGATCTCTAACTATGGCTACACCTTC
NA | NA | TRBJ2-7 | TRBV30 | CAWSPGHPLYEQYF | TGTGCCTGGAGTCCGGGACACCCCCTCTACGAGCAGTACTTC
TRBD1 | NA | TRBJ2-1 | TRBV7-3 | CASSSRPGQGIHEQFF | TGTGCCAGCAGCTCCCGGCCGGGACAGGGGATCCATGAGCAGTTCTTC
NA | NA | TRBJ1-5 | TRBV30 | CAWSVGPVGNQPQHF | TGTGCCTGGAGTGTTGGCCCGGTAGGCAATCAGCCCCAGCATTTT
NA | NA | TRBJ1-2 | TRBV7-2 | CASSSDQALGYTF | TGTGCCAGCAGCTCTGACCAAGCGTTGGGCTACACCTTC
TRBD2 | NA | TRBJ2-3 | TRBV19 | CASSTLTSGGTQYF | TGTGCCAGTAGTACCCTGACTAGCGGGGGGACGCAGTATTTT
NA | NA | TRBJ1-1 | TRBV19 | CASSISGSSNTEAFF | TGTGCCAGTAGTATCAGCGGGAGCTCGAACACTGAAGCTTTCTTT
NA | few | TRBJ1-2 | TRBV5-5 | CASSSAQGRGYGYTF | TGTGCCAGCAGCTCCGCTCAGGGCCGAGGCTATGGCTACACCTTC
NA | NA | TRBJ1-2 | TRBV5-1 | CASSLEVGGGYTF | TGCGCCAGCAGCTTGGAAGTGGGGGGTGGCTACACCTTC
TRBD1 | NA | TRBJ2-2 | TRBV29-1 | CSVKTGVVDTGELFF | TGCAGCGTTAAGACAGGGGTTGTCGATACCGGGGAGCTGTTTTTT
NA | NA | TRBJ1-6 | TRBV6-5 | CASKERGVRSPLHF | TGTGCCAGCAAGGAGAGGGGGGTTCGATCACCCCTCCACTTT
TRBD2 | NA | TRBJ2-2 | TRBV28 | CASSSPSGDNTGELFF | TGTGCCAGCAGTTCCCCTAGCGGGGATAACACCGGGGAGCTGTTTTTT
TRBD1 | NA | TRBJ1-5 | TRBV4-2 | CASSQDRGKQPQHF | TGTGCCAGCAGTCAAGACAGGGGAAAACAGCCCCAGCATTTT
NA | once | TRBJ2-5 | TRBV29-1 | CSVDLGRQETQYF | TGCAGCGTTGATCTCGGAAGGCAAGAGACCCAGTACTTC
NA | once | TRBJ1-1 | TRBV6-5 | CASSYSLTTEAFF | TGTGCCAGCAGTTACTCGTTAACGACTGAAGCTTTCTTT
TRBD2 | NA | TRBJ2-1 | TRBV4-1 | CASSQGGLAWNEQFF | TGCGCCAGCAGCCAAGGTGGACTAGCGTGGAATGAGCAGTTCTTC
TRBD1 | few | TRBJ2-2 | TRBV27 | CASLLTWDSLNTGELFF | TGTGCCAGCCTCTTAACCTGGGACAGCTTGAACACCGGGGAGCTGTTTTTT
TRBD2 | NA | TRBJ2-2 | TRBV2 | CASTGGDLTGELFF | TGTGCCAGCACCGGGGGGGACCTCACCGGGGAGCTGTTTTTT
TRBD1 | once | TRBJ2-2 | TRBV19 | CASSLRGRVGELFF | TGTGCCAGTAGTCTCAGGGGGCGGGTCGGGGAGCTGTTTTTT
TRBD1 | NA | TRBJ2-1 | TRBV4-3 | CASSHKQGARYNEQFF | TGCGCCAGCAGCCATAAACAGGGGGCGCGTTACAATGAGCAGTTCTTC
NA | NA | TRBJ1-6 | TRBV5-6 | CASSLVMGNSPLHF | TGTGCCAGCAGCTTGGTAATGGGTAATTCACCCCTCCACTTT
NA | NA | TRBJ2-1 | TRBV3-1/TRBV3-2 | CASSQEARGDEQFF | TGTGCCAGCAGCCAAGAGGCCAGGGGGGATGAGCAGTTCTTC
TRBD1 | NA | TRBJ1-4 | TRBV19 | CASWDRGKEKLFF | TGTGCCAGTTGGGACAGGGGGAAAGAAAAACTGTTTTTT
TRBD2 | NA | TRBJ2-5 | TRBV4-2 | CASSQGNGWSGSGGQETQYF | TGTGCCAGCAGCCAAGGAAACGGTTGGAGCGGGAGTGGGGGCCAAGAGACCCAGTACTTC